Below, 26 T cell receptor beta chains from the same sample are listed, as sequenced in a study of early T cells in non-severe SARS-CoV-2 infection. TCRdb reprocessed the 5' RACE reads with MiXCR, giving one entry per CDR3 protein. The sample lists 85,000 to 100,000 distinct CDR3 sequences, approximately 10% occurring once. The material sequenced was whole blood. These receptors were obtained from an adult who was a healthcare worker with PCR-confirmed SARS-CoV-2 infection or an uninfected control (not recorded which).

This clonotype was observed at least ten times. The genes are TRBV30 and TRBJ2-5, with 8 bases aligning to TRBD1. The CDR3 sequence is 14 residues long. The ends lost 6 bases at V and 5 bases at J; junction bases unmatched: 11. The germline V gene has CDR1 GTSNPN and CDR2 SVGIG (reference sequence). This CDR3 reads CACSRPGGAETQYF. In DNA, the CDR3 is TGTGCCTGTTCGAGGCCAGGGGGCGCGGAGACCCAGTACTTC. Combining the CDR3 with reference TRBV30 and TRBJ2-5 gives the whole variable domain SQTIHQWPATLVQPVGSPLSLECTVEGTSNPNLYWYRQAAGRGLQLLFYSVGIGQISSEVPQNLSASRPQDRQFILSSKKLLLSDSGFYLCACSRPGGAETQYFGPGTRLLVL.

This clonotype was observed at least ten times. The chain employs TRBV12-3 or TRBV12-4 and TRBJ1-4; D is undetermined. This CDR3 has 16 residues. V shed 5 bases and J shed 0 bases, with 13 bases lying between them. The CDR3 here is CASSLRTAATNEKLFF. The DNA of the CDR3 is TGTGCCAGCAGTCTCCGGACGGCAGCAACTAATGAAAAACTGTTTTTT.

This clonotype appeared a few times. The chain joins TRBV4-1 to TRBJ2-3; 12 bases map to TRBD2. The CDR3 is 17 residues long. The V segment lost 2 bases and the J segment 4 bases; nucleotides outside the gene matches: 7. Germline V gene lookup returns CDR1 MGHRA and CDR2 YSYEKL. CDR3 in amino acids: CASSQPPASGRADTQYF. CDR3 DNA sequence: TGCGCCAGCAGCCAACCCCCCGCTAGCGGGAGGGCAGATACGCAGTATTTT.

The sample holds many counts of this clonotype. The V gene is TRBV7-3, the J gene TRBJ2-2; D gene ambiguous. Per germline, CDR1 SGHTA and CDR2 FQGTGA. Trimming cost V 4 bases and J 6 bases, with 6 bases left between them. This CDR3 spans 12 amino acids. CDR3 bases: TGTGCCAGCAGCTACGGGTCCGGGGAGCTGTTTTTT. Translating gives CASSYGSGELFF.

The chain combines TRBV4-1 with TRBJ2-7; 7 nucleotides match TRBD2. This CDR3 has 15 amino acids. The germline gives CDR1 MGHRA, CDR2 YSYEKL. The ends lost 2 bases at V and 3 bases at J; junction bases unmatched: 7. The CDR3 nucleotides read TGCGCCAGCAGCCAAAAGGGAGGGATGGGCTACGAGCAGTACTTC. Translated: CASSQKGGMGYEQYF.

This clonotype was seen ten or more times. The chain recombines TRBV20-1 with TRBJ2-4, with D uncertain. The ends were cut back, 5 bases at V and 1 base at J, with 9 bases in the middle. CDR3 length: 13 amino acids. From germline, CDR1 is DFQATT and CDR2 SNEGSKA (reference sequence). The CDR3 spells CSAFKGAKNIQYF. As DNA, the CDR3 is TGCAGTGCTTTTAAGGGTGCCAAAAACATTCAGTACTTC.

The sample holds many counts of this clonotype. The chain couples TRBV7-9 to TRBJ1-2, with a possible D match to TRBD1 (6 bases). The V end lost 2 bases, the J end lost 2 bases, and 12 bases lay between the germline ends. Germline-derived CDR1 and CDR2 are SEHNR and FQNEAQ (reference sequence). There are 15 residues in the CDR3. CDR3 in amino acids: CASSLLGQTNYGYTF. CDR3 sequence (DNA): TGTGCCAGCAGCTTACTGGGACAAACGAACTATGGCTACACCTTC.

The chain joins TRBV5-4 to TRBJ2-1, with 8 bases aligning to TRBD1. The CDR3 contains 13 residues. Germline CDR1 reads SGHNT; CDR2 reads YYREEE (reference sequence). The ends lost 0 bases at V and 8 bases at J; junction bases unmatched: 1. This chain's CDR3 is CASSLDRGDEQFF. The CDR3, as DNA: TGTGCCAGCAGCTTGGACAGGGGGGATGAGCAGTTCTTC.

The rearrangement links TRBV7-6 to TRBJ1-2; 9 nucleotides match TRBD1. Germline CDR1 SGHVS, CDR2 FNYEAQ. This CDR3 region has 16 residues. V was clipped by 2 bases and J by 5 bases; unmatched bases: 9. The chain's CDR3 is CASSLTRTGEGYGYTF. For the CDR3, the DNA is TGTGCCAGCAGCTTAACCCGGACAGGGGAAGGGTATGGCTACACCTTC.

This clonotype was seen a single time. The CDR3 loop reads CASSLSPWAGNYGYTF. The CDR3 region has the DNA TGTGCCAGCAGTTTATCCCCTTGGGCAGGGAACTATGGCTACACCTTC. The chain joins TRBV27 to TRBJ1-2, with a weak D call TRBD1 (5 bases). The germline V gene has CDR1 MNHEY and CDR2 SMNVEV (reference sequence). Deletions cut 0 bases from V and 2 bases from J, with 13 bases between. The CDR3 consists of 16 residues.

In this sample, this clonotype turned up a few times. J is TRBJ2-1 and V is TRBV11-2; the match to TRBD1 covers 12 bases. The V and J ends lost 5 bases and 7 bases, in that order; junction bases with no gene match: 3. The CDR3 covers 14 residues. Germline values: CDR1 SGHAT, CDR2 FQNNGV. The CDR3 loop is CASSVGQGANEQFF. CDR3 bases: TGTGCCAGCAGCGTGGGACAGGGGGCTAATGAGCAGTTCTTC.

The rearrangement joins TRBV6-5 to TRBJ2-1; D unclear. Per the germline V gene, CDR1 is MNHEY and CDR2 is SVGAGI. V dropped 4 bases and J dropped 4 bases, with 14 bases sitting between them. This CDR3 contains 15 residues. The CDR3 DNA sequence: TGTGCCAGCAGTTTTGGCACGGGCAGATACAATGAGCAGTTCTTC. This codes for CASSFGTGRYNEQFF.

The genes are TRBV7-6 and TRBJ1-2, with D perhaps matching TRBD1 (5 bases). The CDR3 has 14 amino acids. The germline gives CDR1 SGHVS, CDR2 FNYEAQ. Trimming cost V 2 bases and J 6 bases, with 13 bases left between them. CDR3 region: CASSLNGGIDGYTF. CDR3 DNA: TGTGCCAGCAGCTTAAACGGGGGGATCGATGGCTACACCTTC.

Many counts were recorded for this clonotype. The V call is TRBV20-1, the J call TRBJ2-5; perhaps D is TRBD1 or TRBD2 (5 bases each). The CDR3 totals 13 residues. The germline V gene has CDR1 DFQATT and CDR2 SNEGSKA (reference sequence). Trimming removed 1 base at V and 1 base at J, with 7 bases between. In DNA form, the CDR3 reads TGCAGTGCTAGAGCGGGACCCCAAGAGACCCAGTACTTC. It is translated as CSARAGPQETQYF.

This clonotype has at least ten counts. The chain carries TRBV24-1 and TRBJ2-6; D gene uncertain. Looked up from germline, CDR1 is KGHDR and CDR2 is SFDVKD. This CDR3 has 18 amino acids. Trimming shortened V by 5 bases and J by 0 bases, and 16 bases separated the two germline ends. As DNA, the CDR3 is TGTGCCACCAGTGGCCCGGGTGGCAGGTACTCTGGGGCCAACGTCCTGACTTTC. This codes for CATSGPGGRYSGANVLTF.

This clonotype was seen ten or more times. The rearrangement uses TRBV9 and TRBJ2-3; 7 positions match TRBD2. The CDR3 extends over 15 amino acids. V trimming: 0 bases; J trimming: 5 bases; junction bases outside the gene matches: 6. Germline values: CDR1 SGDLS, CDR2 YYNGEE. In DNA, the CDR3 is TGTGCCAGCAGCGTAGGTCCAGGCGGGGGAGATACGCAGTATTTT. It codes for CASSVGPGGGDTQYF.

This chain uses TRBV7-2 with TRBJ2-3, with TRBD2 matching over 7 bases. Trimming at V came to 3 bases and at J to 2 bases, leaving 5 bases not matched to a gene. This CDR3 is 15 amino acids long. In germline, CDR1 is SGHTA, CDR2 FQGNSA. CDR3 in amino acids: CASSFSGGHTDTQYF. As DNA, the CDR3 is TGTGCCAGCAGCTTTTCGGGAGGCCACACAGATACGCAGTATTTT.

This clonotype was observed many times. The chain recombines TRBV12-5 with TRBJ1-1; the match to TRBD1 covers 8 bases. The CDR3 has 13 residues. Germline V gives CDR1 LGHNT, CDR2 FRNRAP. The junction had 5 bases not matched to a gene; V was cut back by 6 bases and J by 5 bases. The CDR3 region has the DNA TGTGCTAGTGGATCGACAGGGGTGACTGAAGCTTTCTTT. The encoded protein is CASGSTGVTEAFF.

CDR3 residues: CASAVAQDTQYF. The CDR3 DNA reads TGTGCCAGTGCCGTTGCCCAGGATACGCAGTATTTT. The rearrangement joins TRBV19 to TRBJ2-3; D is unresolved. Germline V gene sequence: CDR1 LNHDA, CDR2 SQIVND (reference sequence). CDR3 length: 12 residues. The V end lost 8 bases, the J end lost 6 bases, and 12 bases lay between the germline ends.

This clonotype was detected only a few times. The chain links TRBV28 to TRBJ1-2, with a weak D call TRBD1 (6 bases). Trimming took 6 bases from V and 3 from J, leaving 17 bases between them. In germline, CDR1 is MDHEN, CDR2 SYDVKM. This CDR3 spans 15 amino acids. DNA for the CDR3: TGTGCCAGCAGCACCCACACCCAGGGGCACTATGGCTACACCTTC. Encoded protein: CASSTHTQGHYGYTF.

This clonotype showed up just a few times. The V call is TRBV19, the J call TRBJ1-5; possible D gene TRBD1, 5 bases. Per the germline V gene, CDR1 is LNHDA and CDR2 is SQIVND (reference sequence). V was shortened by 7 bases and J by 1 base, with 11 bases between the two germline ends. This CDR3 has 14 residues. CDR3 bases: TGTGCCAGTACCCCGGGGGGGAGCAATCAGCCCCAGCATTTT. Residues: CASTPGGSNQPQHF.

The sample holds many counts of this clonotype. V gene TRBV9 combines with J gene TRBJ2-2; weak D call: TRBD2 (6 bases). Per germline, CDR1 SGDLS and CDR2 YYNGEE. With 3 bases removed from V and 0 bases from J, the gap between germline ends came to 12 bases. The CDR3 runs to 16 residues. The CDR3 loop is CASSAFPGANTGELFF. CDR3 DNA: TGTGCCAGCAGCGCGTTTCCGGGGGCGAACACCGGGGAGCTGTTTTTT. Full variable domain (remainder filled in from reference TRBV9 and TRBJ2-2): DSGVTQTPKHLITATGQRVTLRCSPRSGDLSVYWYQQSLDQGLQFLIQYYNGEERAKGNILERFSAQQFPDLHSELNLSSLELGDSALYFCASSAFPGANTGELFFGEGSRLTVL.

Ten or more counts support this clonotype. The V call is TRBV7-2, the J call TRBJ1-1; perhaps TRBD1 as D (5 bases). Germline V lookup: CDR1 SGHTA, CDR2 FQGNSA. The CDR3 consists of 14 residues. Trimming removed 4 bases from V and 5 bases from J, with 14 bases in between. CDR3: CASSSQGRGTEAFF. CDR3 bases: TGTGCCAGCAGCTCTCAAGGACGGGGGACTGAAGCTTTCTTT.

The chain employs TRBV29-1 and TRBJ1-1, with D uncertain. Germline lookup yields CDR1 SQVTM and CDR2 ANQGSEA. The V and J ends lost 2 bases and 0 bases respectively, with 7 bases between them. The CDR3 is made up of 13 amino acids. This chain's CDR3 is CSVEQSLNTEAFF. CDR3 bases: TGCAGCGTTGAACAGAGCCTGAACACTGAAGCTTTCTTT.

J is TRBJ2-2 and V is TRBV6-5; D remains ambiguous. The V gene's germline CDR1 is MNHEY and CDR2 SVGAGI. The CDR3 is made up of 15 amino acids. Between the trimmed V and J ends, which lost 3 bases and 6 bases, there was a span of 14 bases. CDR3: CASSYSSRVAGELFF. For the CDR3, the DNA is TGTGCCAGCAGTTATTCCTCACGCGTGGCCGGGGAGCTGTTTTTT.

This clonotype was seen only a few times. The chain joins TRBV27 to TRBJ2-1, with D maybe TRBD2 (6 bases). V was pared by 2 bases and J by 5 bases, with 13 bases between. In germline, CDR1 is MNHEY, CDR2 SMNVEV (reference sequence). The CDR3 consists of 15 residues. The DNA of the CDR3 is TGTGCCAGCAGTTTACGGGGGACCCCTAACAATGAGCAGTTCTTC. Residues: CASSLRGTPNNEQFF.